A single sample is the source of the 15 T cell receptor beta chains below, sequenced in a study of read filtering for tumor transcriptome and immune sequencing. From roughly 390 ng of RNA, a library with molecular barcoded alpha/delta and beta/gamma adaptors was made. Via MiXCR, TCRdb re-called the reads, giving one row per CDR3 protein. The data show more than 45,000 distinct CDR3 sequences, with roughly 19% seen just once and approximately 15% held by the top ten. Sequenced: a population of CD138-negative cells sorted from bone marrow. The receptors were gathered from a donor at least 40 years old with multiple myeloma.

This clonotype came up many times. The J gene is TRBJ2-3, the V gene TRBV6-2 or TRBV6-3; D might be TRBD2 (5 bases). The CDR3 covers 14 residues. V was clipped by 5 bases and J by 3 bases, with 12 bases between them. Germline V gene sequence: CDR1 MNHEY, CDR2 SVGEGT. The CDR3 protein is CASSRPDSTDTQYF. CDR3 nucleotide sequence: TGTGCCAGCAGTCGACCGGACTCAACAGATACGCAGTATTTT.

This clonotype was found many times. CDR3 in amino acids: CASSFPGTSGNSQYF. Here the CDR3 DNA reads TGTGCCAGCAGCTTTCCCGGGACTAGCGGGAACTCCCAGTACTTC. V gene TRBV11-2 combines with J gene TRBJ2-5, with 13 bases aligning to TRBD2. Germline lookup yields CDR1 SGHAT and CDR2 FQNNGV. This CDR3 is 15 amino acids long. J was trimmed by 9 bases and V by 3 bases; bases with no gene match: 7.

There are many counts of this clonotype. The V call is TRBV28, the J call TRBJ1-5; D call uncertain. The germline gives CDR1 MDHEN, CDR2 SYDVKM. There are 14 residues in the CDR3. Trimming pared 7 bases from V and 4 bases from J, leaving 14 bases between. CDR3 region: CASNTHSGNQPQHF. In nucleotides, the CDR3 is TGTGCCAGCAACACCCACTCGGGGAATCAGCCCCAGCATTTT.

This clonotype was recorded a few times. The rearrangement links TRBV5-1 to TRBJ2-6, with a weak D call TRBD1 (6 bases). Germline lookup yields CDR1 SGHRS and CDR2 YFSETQ. The CDR3 extends over 15 amino acids. The ends were cut back, 4 bases at V and 3 bases at J, with 11 bases in the middle. Written as DNA, the CDR3 is TGCGCCAGCAGCCCAGGGACAATTGGGGCCAACGTCCTGACTTTC. Translated: CASSPGTIGANVLTF.

At least ten counts were recorded for this clonotype. The V and J genes are TRBV5-1 and TRBJ2-1; 11 positions agree with TRBD2. V lost 4 bases, J lost 4 bases, and 4 bases stayed unmatched. Germline V gene data show CDR1 as SGHRS and CDR2 as YFSETQ. This CDR3 region has 15 residues. CDR3: CASSNGTSGYNEQFF. CDR3 DNA sequence: TGCGCCAGCAGCAACGGGACTAGCGGTTACAATGAGCAGTTCTTC.

This clonotype was counted at least ten times. The chain joins TRBV20-1 to TRBJ2-1; D gene ambiguous. This CDR3 has 16 residues. Trimming cost V 6 bases and J 8 bases, with 26 bases left between them. Germline CDR1 reads DFQATT; CDR2 reads SNEGSKA (reference sequence). In DNA form, the CDR3 reads TGCAGTGCGTACTGGGATGCACTCCAGGCCCACGATGAGCAGTTCTTC. Translation: CSAYWDALQAHDEQFF.

This clonotype was seen repeatedly, ten times or more. The CDR3 DNA reads as TGCAGCGCCGGGGGGACTAGCGGGAGGGCGGGTGAGCAGTTCTTC. As protein: CSAGGTSGRAGEQFF. The chain recombines TRBV29-1 with TRBJ2-1; TRBD2 matches 16 bases. This CDR3 is 15 amino acids long. V trimming: 7 bases; J trimming: 9 bases; junction bases outside the gene matches: 9. Germline V lookup: CDR1 SQVTM, CDR2 ANQGSEA.

A note on this clonotype: This may come from a read error, since a much larger clone is one base off. The chain has TRBV4-1 and TRBJ2-3; 12 positions match TRBD2. V lost 1 base to trimming and J lost 5 bases; unmatched junction nucleotides: 7. Germline CDR1 and CDR2: MGHRA and YSYEKL. This CDR3 has 17 residues. The CDR3 sequence: CASSQALTSGGIDTQYF. DNA of the CDR3: TGCGCCAGCAGCCAAGCGTTGACTAGCGGGGGCATAGATACGCAGTATTTT.

This clonotype was observed at least ten times. The chain has TRBV6-5 and TRBJ1-6; D uncertain. Germline V lookup: CDR1 MNHEY, CDR2 SVGAGI. Trimming took off 5 bases at V and 8 bases at J, with 19 bases between the two ends. The CDR3 totals 16 residues. CDR3 nucleotides: TGTGCCAGCAGTAAAACGGGCCTTCCCCTGGATTCACCCCTCCACTTT. Its translation: CASSKTGLPLDSPLHF.

This chain joins TRBV5-1 and TRBJ2-1, with D uncertain. The CDR3 sequence is 14 residues long. Trimming cost V 1 base and J 8 bases, with 13 bases left between them. Germline loops: CDR1 SGHRS, CDR2 YFSETQ. CDR3: CASSLLQWKYEQFF. The CDR3 DNA is TGCGCCAGCAGCTTGCTCCAATGGAAGTATGAGCAGTTCTTC.

Ten or more counts support this clonotype. V is TRBV20-1 and J is TRBJ2-3; D is unclear. The CDR3 is 13 residues long. Germline V gives CDR1 DFQATT, CDR2 SNEGSKA (reference sequence). The ends were cut back, 6 bases at V and 1 base at J, with 11 bases in the middle. The CDR3 sequence is CSARRTRTDTQYF. CDR3 sequence (DNA): TGCAGTGCACGCCGGACGCGCACAGATACGCAGTATTTT.

This clonotype was seen many times. The J gene is TRBJ1-1, the V gene TRBV5-6; D remains unclear. The CDR3 sequence is 12 residues long. V lost 4 bases, J lost 4 bases, and 8 bases lay in between. Germline V gene data show CDR1 as SGHDT and CDR2 as YYEEEE. Here the CDR3 DNA reads TGTGCCAGCAGCGGGGTCCTCACTGAAGCTTTCTTT. Amino acid sequence: CASSGVLTEAFF.

In the case of this clonotype: This clone may be a read error of a much larger clone one base away. The chain links TRBV4-1 to TRBJ2-1; D might be TRBD2 (6 bases). V was trimmed by 4 bases and J by 2 bases, leaving 12 bases between them. The CDR3 runs to 15 residues. Germline V gene lookup returns CDR1 MGHRA and CDR2 YSYEKL. This chain's CDR3 is CASSRGASPYNEQFF. CDR3 DNA sequence: TGCGCCAGCAGCCGCGGGGCCAGCCCCTACAATGAGCAGTTCTTC.

This clonotype was picked up a small number of times. The chain uses TRBV20-1 and TRBJ1-1; D not resolved. The CDR3 totals 13 residues. The germline CDR1 and CDR2 sequences are DFQATT and SNEGSKA (reference sequence). The germline V and J ends were trimmed by 5 bases and 5 bases, with 15 bases remaining between them. This CDR3 is CSALPWEETEAFF. For the CDR3, the DNA is TGCAGTGCTCTCCCCTGGGAGGAGACTGAAGCTTTCTTT.

In its sample, this clonotype was seen many times. The rearrangement joins TRBV2 to TRBJ1-5; D might be TRBD1 (5 bases). Trimming left V 2 bases short and J 15 bases short, with 11 bases between. CDR1 and CDR2 from the germline V gene are SNHLY and FYNNEI. There are 11 residues in the CDR3. The CDR3 sequence is CASSESGSRHF. The CDR3 DNA sequence: TGTGCCAGCAGTGAATCAGGGTCCAGGCATTTT.